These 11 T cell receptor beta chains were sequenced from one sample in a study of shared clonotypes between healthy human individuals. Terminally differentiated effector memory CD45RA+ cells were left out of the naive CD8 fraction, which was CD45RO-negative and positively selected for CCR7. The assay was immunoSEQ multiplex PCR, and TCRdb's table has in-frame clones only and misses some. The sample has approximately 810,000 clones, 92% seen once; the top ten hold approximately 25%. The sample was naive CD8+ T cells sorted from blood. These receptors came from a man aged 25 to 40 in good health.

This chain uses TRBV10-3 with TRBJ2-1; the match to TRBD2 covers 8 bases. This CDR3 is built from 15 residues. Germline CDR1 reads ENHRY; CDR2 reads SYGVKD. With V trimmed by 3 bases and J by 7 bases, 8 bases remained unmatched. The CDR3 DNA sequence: TGTGCCATCAGTGATAACCAAGCGGGAGTTAATGAGCAGTTCTTC. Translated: CAISDNQAGVNEQFF.

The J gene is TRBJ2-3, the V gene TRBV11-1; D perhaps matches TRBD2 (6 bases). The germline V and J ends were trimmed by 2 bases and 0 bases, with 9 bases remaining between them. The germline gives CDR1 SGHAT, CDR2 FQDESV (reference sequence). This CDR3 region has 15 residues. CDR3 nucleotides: TGTGCCAGCAGCTTAAGAGGAGGGAGCACAGATACGCAGTATTTT. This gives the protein CASSLRGGSTDTQYF.

This CDR3 reads CSVCLAEQETQYF. CDR3 nucleotides: TGCAGCGTTTGTCTAGCGGAACAAGAGACCCAGTACTTC. The V call is TRBV29-1, the J call TRBJ2-5; 7 bases map to TRBD2. The ends lost 5 bases at V and 2 bases at J; junction bases unmatched: 5. Germline loops: CDR1 SQVTM, CDR2 ANQGSEA. This CDR3 region has 13 residues.

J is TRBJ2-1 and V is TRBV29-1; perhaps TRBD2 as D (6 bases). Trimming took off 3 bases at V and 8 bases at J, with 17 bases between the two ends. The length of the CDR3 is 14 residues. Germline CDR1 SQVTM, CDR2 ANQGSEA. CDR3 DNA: TGCAGCGTTGATTCTGCGGGGTCAGAGGATGAGCAGTTCTTC. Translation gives CSVDSAGSEDEQFF.

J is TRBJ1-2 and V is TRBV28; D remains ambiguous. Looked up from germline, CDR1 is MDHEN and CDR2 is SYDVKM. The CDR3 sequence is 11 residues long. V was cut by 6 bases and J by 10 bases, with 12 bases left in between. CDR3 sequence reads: CASRKRVDYTF. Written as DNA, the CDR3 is TGTGCCAGCAGAAAAAGGGTGGACTACACCTTC.

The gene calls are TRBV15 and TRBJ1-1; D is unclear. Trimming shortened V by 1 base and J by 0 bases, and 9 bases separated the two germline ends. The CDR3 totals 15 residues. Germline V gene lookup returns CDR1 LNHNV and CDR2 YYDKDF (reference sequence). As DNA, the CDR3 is TGTGCCACCAGCAGAGTGGAATACATGAACACTGAAGCTTTCTTT. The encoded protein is CATSRVEYMNTEAFF.

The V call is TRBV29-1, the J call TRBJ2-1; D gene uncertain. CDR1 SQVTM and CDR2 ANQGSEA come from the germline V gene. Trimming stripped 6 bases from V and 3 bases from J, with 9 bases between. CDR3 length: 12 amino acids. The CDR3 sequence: CSVTWGYNEQFF. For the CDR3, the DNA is TGCAGCGTAACGTGGGGCTACAATGAGCAGTTCTTC.

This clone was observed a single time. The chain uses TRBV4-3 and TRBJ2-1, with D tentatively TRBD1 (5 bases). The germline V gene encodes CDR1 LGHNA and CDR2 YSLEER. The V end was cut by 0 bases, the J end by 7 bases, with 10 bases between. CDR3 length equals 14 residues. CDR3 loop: CASSQDRVRNEQFF. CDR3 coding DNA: TGCGCCAGCAGCCAAGACAGGGTGCGGAATGAGCAGTTCTTC.

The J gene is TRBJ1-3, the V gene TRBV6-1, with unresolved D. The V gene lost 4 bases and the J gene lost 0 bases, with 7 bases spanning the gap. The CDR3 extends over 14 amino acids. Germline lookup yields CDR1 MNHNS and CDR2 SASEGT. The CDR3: CASSAGSSGNTIYF. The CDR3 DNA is TGTGCCAGCAGTGCCGGGAGCTCTGGAAACACCATATATTTT.

Here the CDR3 DNA reads TGTGCCAGCAGTGAAATCAGGGACAGGTCATGGGCCCTGACTTTC. This encodes CASSEIRDRSWALTF. The J gene is TRBJ2-6, the V gene TRBV6-1, with 8 positions matching TRBD1. Looked up from germline, CDR1 is MNHNS and CDR2 is SASEGT. The CDR3 extends over 15 amino acids. After removal of 2 bases from V and 15 bases from J, the junction contained 12 bases not matched to a gene.

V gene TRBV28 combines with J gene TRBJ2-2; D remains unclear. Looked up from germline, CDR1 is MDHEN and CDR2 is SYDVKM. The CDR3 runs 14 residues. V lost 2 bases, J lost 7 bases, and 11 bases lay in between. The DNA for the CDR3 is TGTGCCAGCAGTTTACGGGTGCTTGGCGGGGAGCTGTTTTTT. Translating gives CASSLRVLGGELFF.